This entry lists 18 T cell receptor beta chains sequenced from one sample in a study of Ad26.COV2.S vaccination and SARS-CoV-2 variants. Treatment: roughly 18 received Ad26.COV2.S at low or high dose, single or two shots; roughly 5 received placebo; per-sample allocation not given. Sampling happened 63 days after the first vaccine or placebo injection. Data came from immunoSEQ multiplex PCR; TCRdb stores just in-frame clones and leaves some out. The sample has hundreds of thousands of clones; roughly 87% are singletons. Here the sequenced sample was peripheral blood, taken in a trial of Ad26.COV2.S vaccine versus placebo. The receptors stem from a person aged 18-60 years who received the Ad26.COV2.S COVID-19 vaccine or a placebo.

This clone has a single count. V is TRBV5-1 and J is TRBJ1-4; perhaps TRBD1 as D (6 bases). Trimming cost V 6 bases and J 3 bases, with 18 bases left between them. This CDR3 region has 16 residues. Germline V CDR1 and CDR2: SGHRS, YFSETQ. CDR3 in DNA: TGCGCCAGCACGGCAGGGGCTATTGCGGCTAATGAAAAACTGTTTTTT. This encodes CASTAGAIAANEKLFF.

This chain links TRBV24-1 with TRBJ2-1; D not resolved. CDR1 and CDR2 (germline): KGHDR, SFDVKD. This CDR3 has 13 amino acids. The V and J ends lost 0 bases and 5 bases respectively, with 4 bases between them. CDR3 bases: TGTGCCACCAGTGATTTGCCTAACAATGAGCAGTTCTTC. Translated, it gives CATSDLPNNEQFF.

This chain links TRBV7-9 with TRBJ1-1; unclear D gene. The CDR3 spans 13 residues. Per the germline V gene, CDR1 is SEHNR and CDR2 is FQNEAQ (reference sequence). Trimming took off 4 bases at V and 0 bases at J, with 6 bases between the two ends. The CDR3 coding sequence is TGTGCCAGCAGCTCCAACATGAACACTGAAGCTTTCTTT. It is translated as CASSSNMNTEAFF. Variable domain in full (rest from reference TRBV7-9 and TRBJ1-1): DTGVSQNPRHKITKRGQNVTFRCDPISEHNRLYWYRQTLGQGPEFLTYFQNEAQLEKSRLLSDRFSAERPKGSFSTLEIQRTEQGDSAMYLCASSSNMNTEAFFGQGTRLTVV.

The chain is built from TRBV10-3 and TRBJ2-1; 11 bases agree with TRBD2. The CDR3 length is 15 residues. V lost 5 bases and J lost 4; bases outside the gene matches: 4. CDR1 and CDR2 from the germline V gene are ENHRY and SYGVKD. The CDR3: CAISTLAGGYNEQFF. The CDR3 DNA reads as TGTGCCATCAGTACCTTAGCGGGGGGGTACAATGAGCAGTTCTTC.

Of note for this clone: This specimen includes other DNA sequences encoding the same CDR3. V usage is TRBV13 and J usage is TRBJ1-5; D perhaps matches TRBD1 (5 bases). Germline CDR1 PRHDT, CDR2 FYEKMQ (reference sequence). The CDR3 length is 13 residues. V lost 3 bases and J lost 4, with 7 bases in between. This CDR3 reads CASSFGGNQPQHF. The CDR3 nucleotides read TGTGCCAGCAGCTTTGGGGGGAATCAGCCCCAGCATTTT.

V usage is TRBV29-1 and J usage is TRBJ1-1; D gene unclear. The CDR3 length is 12 residues. The V end was cut by 0 bases, the J end by 1 base, with 3 bases between. From germline, CDR1 is SQVTM and CDR2 ANQGSEA. CDR3 protein: CSVEDRNTEAFF. CDR3 nucleotides: TGCAGCGTTGAAGATCGGAACACTGAAGCTTTCTTT.

This clone was detected only a few times. The chain links TRBV5-1 to TRBJ2-6; D uncertain. In germline, CDR1 is SGHRS, CDR2 YFSETQ. The CDR3 totals 14 residues. Between the trimmed V and J ends, which lost 3 bases and 1 base, there was a span of 5 bases. CDR3 region: CASSSVSGANVLTF. For the CDR3, the DNA is TGCGCCAGCAGCTCGGTTTCTGGGGCCAACGTCCTGACTTTC.

This clone showed up just once. The V and J genes are TRBV12-3 or TRBV12-4 and TRBJ1-2, with D uncertain. The CDR3 runs to 10 residues. V lost 4 bases, J lost 13 bases, and 10 bases lay in between. The CDR3 DNA is TGTGCCAGCAGTTCCGACCGACCCACCTTC. Translation: CASSSDRPTF.

The chain employs TRBV6-2 or TRBV6-3 and TRBJ2-1, with a possible D match to TRBD2 (6 bases). The germline CDR1 and CDR2 sequences are MNHEY and SVGEGT. V lost 6 bases, J lost 4 bases, and 13 bases lay in between. This CDR3 comprises 14 residues. This CDR3 reads CASSEYGGYNEQFF. CDR3 sequence (DNA): TGTGCCAGCAGCGAATACGGGGGTTACAATGAGCAGTTCTTC.

The chain carries TRBV3-1 (or the pseudogene TRBV3-2) and TRBJ1-4; a weak D match, TRBD1 (5 bases). The CDR3 is 16 residues long. V was clipped by 1 base and J by 4 bases, with 13 bases between them. Per the germline V gene, CDR1 is LGHDT and CDR2 is YNNKEL (reference sequence). In nucleotides, the CDR3 is TGTGCCAGCAGCCAAGTTGGGGGGGGTGGTAATGAAAAACTGTTTTTT. Its translation is CASSQVGGGGNEKLFF.

The chain recombines TRBV18 with TRBJ2-2; TRBD1 matches 7 bases. V gave up 2 bases and J gave up 4 bases; unmatched junction bases: 7. Looked up from germline, CDR1 is KGHSH and CDR2 is LQKENI. The CDR3 covers 16 residues. The CDR3 loop is CASSPGQTGPTGELFF. Written as DNA, the CDR3 is TGTGCCAGCTCACCAGGTCAGACAGGGCCCACCGGGGAGCTGTTTTTT.

CDR3 residues: CASTDTGAFTHEQFF. The CDR3 DNA is TGTGCCAGCACCGACACAGGGGCGTTCACCCATGAGCAGTTCTTC. The chain combines TRBV6-6 with TRBJ2-1; TRBD1 agrees at 7 bases. The CDR3 length is 15 residues. The germline V gene has CDR1 MNHNY and CDR2 SVGAGI (reference sequence). Unmatched junction bases numbered 14, after V lost 7 bases and J lost 8 bases.

V gene TRBV27 combines with J gene TRBJ2-5; a possible D gene is TRBD1 (6 bases). Per germline, CDR1 MNHEY and CDR2 SMNVEV (reference sequence). The V gene lost 5 bases and the J gene lost 5 bases, with 21 bases spanning the gap. CDR3 length: 16 residues. CDR3 region: CASSEFRGTGKETQYF. In nucleotides, the CDR3 is TGTGCCAGCAGTGAGTTCAGGGGAACGGGCAAGGAGACCCAGTACTTC.

This chain connects TRBV9 to TRBJ1-5; D is uncertain. Between the trimmed V and J ends, which lost 0 bases and 9 bases, there was a span of 10 bases. Germline-derived CDR1 and CDR2 are SGDLS and YYNGEE. CDR3 size: 13 residues. CDR3 DNA sequence: TGTGCCAGCAGCGTAGCCCTCCTGGGGCCCCAGCATTTT. Its protein is CASSVALLGPQHF.

The chain employs TRBV6-2 or TRBV6-3 and TRBJ1-6, with TRBD1 as a possible D gene (6 bases). The CDR3 runs 20 residues. Trimming took 3 bases from V and 4 from J, leaving 25 bases between them. CDR1 is MNHEY, CDR2 SVGEGT, per germline. The CDR3 DNA is TGTGCCAGCAGTTATCCGACAGGCCGAACCCCAGCAATTTATAATTCACCCCTCCACTTT. This translates into CASSYPTGRTPAIYNSPLHF.

V and J are TRBV6-5 and TRBJ2-2; 11 positions match TRBD1. CDR3 length equals 15 residues. Germline V gives CDR1 MNHEY, CDR2 SVGAGI. J gave up 6 bases and V 6 bases, and 6 bases lay outside the gene matches. CDR3 protein: CASSSWTGGPGELFF. The CDR3 DNA reads TGTGCCAGCAGCTCCTGGACAGGGGGCCCCGGGGAGCTGTTTTTT.

This chain uses TRBV10-3 with TRBJ1-1, with 7 bases identical to TRBD1. Per germline, CDR1 ENHRY and CDR2 SYGVKD. V dropped 0 bases and J dropped 5; count of bases not matched to a gene: 6. The CDR3 contains 15 residues. CDR3 residues: CAISESAGGRTEAFF. The CDR3 DNA reads TGTGCCATCAGTGAGTCGGCAGGGGGTAGGACTGAAGCTTTCTTT.

The rearrangement joins TRBV30 to TRBJ1-2, with D tentatively TRBD1 (6 bases). V was clipped by 5 bases and J by 3 bases, with 28 bases between them. This CDR3 has 18 amino acids. Germline V CDR1 and CDR2: GTSNPN, SVGIG (reference sequence). The CDR3 loop is CAWRPQGRVGGSYYGYTF. As DNA, the CDR3 is TGTGCCTGGCGGCCGCAGGGGCGGGTTGGTGGGTCTTACTATGGCTACACCTTC.